These 13 T cell receptor beta chains were sequenced from one sample in a study of response to subunit inactivated influenza vaccine. TCRdb used MiXCR to reprocess the RT-PCR reads, holding one entry per CDR3 protein. Here the sample spans under 550,000 distinct CDR3 sequences, less than 8% being singletons. Sequenced here: PBMCs from blood, sampled less than 30 months after vaccination. The receptors derive from a man aged 45 to 70 who received an inactivated influenza vaccine.

The J gene is TRBJ2-1, the V gene TRBV5-1; possibly TRBD1 for D (6 bases). The CDR3 spans 17 residues. V shed 5 bases and J shed 3 bases, with 21 bases lying between them. CDR1 and CDR2 from the germline V gene are SGHRS and YFSETQ. The DNA of the CDR3 is TGCGCCAGCAGACTTGGAGTATTCAGGGGTCTCTACAATGAGCAGTTCTTC. The encoded protein is CASRLGVFRGLYNEQFF.

This clonotype was seen more than once but under ten times. J is TRBJ2-2 and V is TRBV6-5; 7 bases map to TRBD1. Trimming cost V 0 bases and J 5 bases; bases outside gene matches: 3. The CDR3 has 15 residues. Germline loops: CDR1 MNHEY, CDR2 SVGAGI. CDR3 residues: CASSYSTGRTGELFF. In DNA form, the CDR3 reads TGTGCCAGCAGTTACTCGACAGGGCGGACCGGGGAGCTGTTTTTT.

This clonotype has just a few counts. Here the CDR3 reads CASSLPRQAPPNEKLFF. The CDR3, as DNA: TGTGCCAGCAGTCTCCCGAGACAGGCCCCCCCCAACGAAAAACTGTTTTTT. V gene TRBV7-9 combines with J gene TRBJ1-4, with D maybe TRBD1 (6 bases). V was shortened by 6 bases and J by 8 bases, with 25 bases between the two germline ends. CDR3 length: 17 residues. The germline V gene has CDR1 SEHNR and CDR2 FQNEAQ (reference sequence).

This clonotype has at least ten counts. The chain has TRBV5-1 and TRBJ2-1, with TRBD1 matching over 7 bases. The CDR3 has 14 amino acids. Germline trimming cut 4 bases from V and 3 bases from J; bases unmatched to any gene: 4. From germline, CDR1 is SGHRS and CDR2 YFSETQ. The CDR3 here is CASSPGDSYNEQFF. CDR3 bases: TGCGCCAGCAGCCCAGGGGACAGCTACAATGAGCAGTTCTTC.

This clonotype was recorded at least ten times. The chain couples TRBV5-1 to TRBJ1-1, with a weak D call TRBD1 (5 bases). V dropped 0 bases and J dropped 2 bases, with 8 bases sitting between them. The CDR3 is made up of 14 amino acids. Germline-derived CDR1 and CDR2 are SGHRS and YFSETQ. The CDR3, as DNA: TGCGCCAGCAGCTTGGACAGGATAAACACTGAAGCTTTCTTT. It codes for CASSLDRINTEAFF.

CDR3 bases: TGTGCCAGCAGCTACAGCGGGGGATACGATGAGCAGTTCTTC. Translation: CASSYSGGYDEQFF. The chain couples TRBV7-9 to TRBJ2-1; 8 nucleotides match TRBD2. The J segment lost 8 bases and the V segment lost 4 bases, leaving 7 bases of the junction unmatched. This CDR3 spans 14 amino acids. Germline CDR1 is SEHNR and CDR2 is FQNEAQ (reference sequence).

The sample holds a few counts of this clonotype. This chain links TRBV12-3 or TRBV12-4 with TRBJ1-5; D unclear. Trimming pared 6 bases from V and 2 bases from J, leaving 14 bases between. The CDR3 extends over 15 amino acids. This chain's CDR3 is CASSRDPWGNQPQHF. The CDR3, as DNA: TGTGCCAGCAGCAGAGACCCATGGGGCAATCAGCCCCAGCATTTT.

This clonotype was seen a few times. J is TRBJ2-7 and V is TRBV6-1, with 10 bases matching TRBD1. Looked up from germline, CDR1 is MNHNS and CDR2 is SASEGT. The CDR3 consists of 14 residues. J lost 4 bases, V lost 6 bases, and 6 bases had no gene match. Written as DNA, the CDR3 is TGTGCCAGCAGAAGACAGGGGGCGAGGTACGAGCAGTACTTC. Translating it yields CASRRQGARYEQYF.

The chain uses TRBV28 and TRBJ2-7; the D gene is possibly TRBD2 (6 bases). The V and J ends lost 8 bases and 4 bases respectively, with 15 bases between them. CDR3 size: 13 residues. Germline V CDR1 and CDR2: MDHEN, SYDVKM. CDR3 in DNA: TGTGCCAGCCTCTTGGTCGGGGGTTACGAGCAGTACTTC. It is translated as CASLLVGGYEQYF.

The V gene is TRBV15, the J gene TRBJ2-2; D gene unclear. Germline lookup yields CDR1 LNHNV and CDR2 YYDKDF (reference sequence). Trimming stripped 0 bases from V and 7 bases from J, with 3 bases between. The CDR3 sequence is 12 residues long. The CDR3 sequence: CATSRDGGELFF. The CDR3 region has the DNA TGTGCCACCAGCAGAGATGGCGGGGAGCTGTTTTTT.

This clonotype was picked up many times. The rearrangement links TRBV5-1 to TRBJ1-3; 8 nucleotides align to TRBD1. The CDR3 runs 14 residues. Trimming removed 4 bases from V and 7 bases from J; junction bases left unmatched: 7. Germline V gene data show CDR1 as SGHRS and CDR2 as YFSETQ. The CDR3 bases are TGCGCCAGCAGCCGCAATACAGGGGGGAACACCATATATTTT. Translating gives CASSRNTGGNTIYF.

V gene TRBV12-3 or TRBV12-4 combines with J gene TRBJ2-3, with 11 bases fitting TRBD2. The CDR3 sequence is 14 residues long. V lost 4 bases to trimming and J lost 5 bases; unmatched junction nucleotides: 2. CDR3 amino acids: CASSWGLAEDTQYF. CDR3 DNA sequence: TGTGCCAGCAGTTGGGGACTAGCGGAAGATACGCAGTATTTT.

This clonotype was seen a handful of times. V usage is TRBV30 and J usage is TRBJ1-3; TRBD1 matches 9 bases. Losses at the gene ends were 4 bases for V and 2 bases for J; bases not matched to a gene: 3. Per the germline V gene, CDR1 is GTSNPN and CDR2 is SVGIG (reference sequence). CDR3 length: 14 residues. The CDR3 sequence: CAWKQGATGNTIYF. The CDR3 DNA reads TGTGCCTGGAAACAGGGGGCGACTGGAAACACCATATATTTT.